This T cell receptor (beta chain) appears in the sequencing data of a study of vaccination and CD4 T cells after COVID-19. Study observations and caveats: Among reactive clones from convalescent patients, a median roughly 88% appeared only post-vaccination.

Treatment: roughly 10-day PBMC culture with coronavirus spike peptide pools or control peptides (ViraFEST assay). Cultured CD4+ T cell DNA underwent sequencing with the Oncomine TCR Beta short-read assay. One entry per CDR3 protein, called by TCRdb with MiXCR from the PCR reads. The data hold 18,000 or so distinct CDR3 sequences, with around 45% observed a single time. Germline V gene lookup returns CDR1 SGHTA and CDR2 FQGNSA. The germline V and J ends were trimmed by 2 bases and 15 bases, with 20 bases remaining between them. The CDR3 totals 14 residues. This clonotype was counted between two and nine times. Its antigen is undetermined.

This TCR came from a human donor who had recovered from COVID-19. The rearrangement joins TRBV7-2 to TRBJ2-1, with a weak D call TRBD2 (6 bases). The starting material was CD4+ T cells from blood, cultured in vitro, obtained before SARS-CoV-2 vaccination. The CDR3: CASSLPSPSLGRFF. The CDR3 DNA follows: TGTGCCAGCAGCTTACCTTCACCGTCTCTCGGGAGGTTCTTC.